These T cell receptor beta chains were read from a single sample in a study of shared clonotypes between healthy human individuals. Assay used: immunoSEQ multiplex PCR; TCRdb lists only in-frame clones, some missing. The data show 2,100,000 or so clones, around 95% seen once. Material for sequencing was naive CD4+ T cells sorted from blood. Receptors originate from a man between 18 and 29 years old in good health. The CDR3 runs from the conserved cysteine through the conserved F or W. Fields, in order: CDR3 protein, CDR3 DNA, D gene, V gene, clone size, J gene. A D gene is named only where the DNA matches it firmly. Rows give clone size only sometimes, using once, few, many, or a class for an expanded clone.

cdr3_aa: CASSLSSLGDRGRDEQYF
cdr3_nt: TGTGCCAGCAGTTTATCGTCGTTAGGGGACAGGGGGCGCGACGAGCAGTACTTC
d_call: TRBD1
v_call: TRBV27
clone_size: .
j_call: TRBJ2-7

cdr3_aa: CASSLSGRGTDTQYF
cdr3_nt: TGCGCCAGCAGCTTGTCGGGCCGCGGCACAGATACGCAGTATTTT
d_call: .
v_call: TRBV5-1
clone_size: .
j_call: TRBJ2-3

cdr3_aa: CASTGLAGGSQYF
cdr3_nt: TGTGCCAGCACGGGACTAGCGGGGGGCTCGCAGTACTTC
d_call: TRBD2
v_call: TRBV5-6
clone_size: .
j_call: TRBJ2-7

cdr3_aa: CASSLLAGEGYEQYF
cdr3_nt: TGTGCCAGCAGTCTCCTAGCGGGAGAGGGGTACGAGCAGTACTTC
d_call: TRBD2
v_call: TRBV6-6
clone_size: .
j_call: TRBJ2-7

cdr3_aa: CASSPGTDTQYF
cdr3_nt: TGTGCCAGCAGTCCAGGGACAGATACGCAGTATTTT
d_call: .
v_call: TRBV5-4
clone_size: .
j_call: TRBJ2-3

cdr3_aa: CAWDSGRRVYNEQFF
cdr3_nt: TGTGCCTGGGATTCGGGCCGGAGGGTCTACAATGAGCAGTTCTTC
d_call: .
v_call: TRBV30
clone_size: .
j_call: TRBJ2-1

cdr3_aa: CAISFSQDTQYF
cdr3_nt: TGTGCCATCAGTTTTTCCCAAGATACGCAGTATTTT
d_call: .
v_call: TRBV10-3
clone_size: .
j_call: TRBJ2-3

cdr3_aa: CASSRQGLSYNEQFF
cdr3_nt: TGTGCCAGCAGTCGACAGGGGTTGTCCTACAATGAGCAGTTCTTC
d_call: TRBD1
v_call: TRBV6-1
clone_size: .
j_call: TRBJ2-1

cdr3_aa: CASRPTGTSGNTIYF
cdr3_nt: TGTGCCAGCAGACCTACAGGGACCTCTGGAAACACCATATATTTT
d_call: .
v_call: TRBV7-2
clone_size: .
j_call: TRBJ1-3

cdr3_aa: CALLAGAVGEYF
cdr3_nt: TGTGCCTTACTAGCGGGGGCTGTCGGGGAGTACTTC
d_call: TRBD2
v_call: TRBV30
clone_size: .
j_call: TRBJ2-7

cdr3_aa: CASRTGTGTYEQYF
cdr3_nt: TGTGCCAGCAGAACCGGGACAGGGACCTACGAGCAGTACTTC
d_call: TRBD1
v_call: TRBV6-1
clone_size: .
j_call: TRBJ2-7

cdr3_aa: CASDFGGEVKTQYF
cdr3_nt: TGTGCCAGCGATTTCGGGGGGGAAGTCAAGACCCAGTACTTC
d_call: TRBD2
v_call: TRBV2
clone_size: .
j_call: TRBJ2-5

cdr3_aa: CASSYGLAGVGDTQYF
cdr3_nt: TGTGCCAGCAGTTATGGGCTAGCGGGAGTAGGAGATACGCAGTATTTT
d_call: TRBD2
v_call: TRBV6-6
clone_size: .
j_call: TRBJ2-3

cdr3_aa: CASSQDALGSYNEQFF
cdr3_nt: TGTGCCAGCAGCCAAGACGCACTAGGCTCCTACAATGAGCAGTTCTTC
d_call: .
v_call: TRBV14
clone_size: .
j_call: TRBJ2-1

cdr3_aa: CASSSSGRETQYF
cdr3_nt: TGCGCCAGCAGTAGCTCCGGAAGGGAGACCCAGTACTTC
d_call: .
v_call: TRBV5-1
clone_size: .
j_call: TRBJ2-5

cdr3_aa: CASSPRQGKTETQYF
cdr3_nt: TGTGCCAGCTCACCAAGGCAGGGGAAGACGGAGACCCAGTACTTC
d_call: .
v_call: TRBV18
clone_size: .
j_call: TRBJ2-5

cdr3_aa: CASSLEGPTDTQYF
cdr3_nt: TGCGCCAGCAGCTTGGAGGGGCCCACAGATACGCAGTATTTT
d_call: .
v_call: TRBV5-1
clone_size: .
j_call: TRBJ2-3

cdr3_aa: CASSLGLASNTQYF
cdr3_nt: TGTGCCAGCAGCTTGGGACTAGCGTCAAATACGCAGTATTTT
d_call: TRBD2
v_call: TRBV11-2
clone_size: .
j_call: TRBJ2-3

cdr3_aa: CASFRDWDYGYTF
cdr3_nt: TGTGCCAGCTTCAGGGATTGGGACTATGGCTACACCTTC
d_call: .
v_call: TRBV2
clone_size: .
j_call: TRBJ1-2

cdr3_aa: CASSSGQPRGQPQHF
cdr3_nt: TGTGCCAGCTCATCGGGACAGCCGAGGGGTCAGCCCCAGCATTTT
d_call: TRBD1
v_call: TRBV18
clone_size: .
j_call: TRBJ1-5

cdr3_aa: CASSAGLADIYEQYF
cdr3_nt: TGTGCCAGCAGTGCCGGACTAGCGGACATCTACGAGCAGTACTTC
d_call: TRBD2
v_call: TRBV6-1
clone_size: .
j_call: TRBJ2-7

cdr3_aa: CASRRGQGAEQYF
cdr3_nt: TGTGCCAGCAGAAGGGGACAGGGGGCCGAGCAGTACTTC
d_call: TRBD1
v_call: TRBV6-5
clone_size: .
j_call: TRBJ2-7

cdr3_aa: CASSKAGRGLGYTF
cdr3_nt: TGTGCCAGCAGCAAAGCGGGCAGGGGGCTTGGCTACACCTTC
d_call: .
v_call: TRBV21-1
clone_size: .
j_call: TRBJ1-2

cdr3_aa: CASSPGPNPYEQYF
cdr3_nt: TGTGCCAGCAGCCCGGGTCCTAACCCCTACGAGCAGTACTTC
d_call: .
v_call: TRBV9
clone_size: .
j_call: TRBJ2-7

cdr3_aa: CASADRADTQYF
cdr3_nt: TGTGCCAGCGCCGACAGGGCAGATACGCAGTATTTT
d_call: TRBD1
v_call: TRBV6-5
clone_size: .
j_call: TRBJ2-3

cdr3_aa: CASSIGTTSSGNTIYF
cdr3_nt: TGTGCCAGTAGTATCGGGACAACGAGCTCTGGAAACACCATATATTTT
d_call: .
v_call: TRBV19
clone_size: .
j_call: TRBJ1-3

cdr3_aa: CASSTLQGGSGYTF
cdr3_nt: TGTGCCAGCAGCACCCTCCAGGGAGGCAGCGGCTACACCTTC
d_call: .
v_call: TRBV6-6
clone_size: .
j_call: TRBJ1-2

cdr3_aa: CASSDPDNQFLRTEAFF
cdr3_nt: TGTGCCAGCAGTGATCCGGACAATCAATTTTTGCGGACTGAAGCTTTCTTT
d_call: .
v_call: TRBV6-1
clone_size: .
j_call: TRBJ1-1

cdr3_aa: CASSETGSPVETQYF
cdr3_nt: TGTGCCAGCAGTGAGACAGGGAGTCCGGTAGAGACCCAGTACTTC
d_call: TRBD1
v_call: TRBV2
clone_size: .
j_call: TRBJ2-5

cdr3_aa: CASGGRQGGNSPLHF
cdr3_nt: TGTGCCAGCGGGGGAAGACAGGGGGGTAATTCACCCCTCCACTTT
d_call: TRBD1
v_call: TRBV6-5
clone_size: .
j_call: TRBJ1-6

cdr3_aa: CAISSGQIEAFF
cdr3_nt: TGTGCCATCAGTTCGGGACAGATTGAAGCTTTCTTT
d_call: TRBD1
v_call: TRBV10-3
clone_size: .
j_call: TRBJ1-1

cdr3_aa: CASSPRLVGYGYTF
cdr3_nt: TGTGCCAGCAGCCCCCGATTGGTGGGCTATGGCTACACCTTC
d_call: .
v_call: TRBV7-2
clone_size: .
j_call: TRBJ1-2

cdr3_aa: CASSPTAGDSPLHF
cdr3_nt: TGTGCCAGCTCACCGACAGCTGGGGATTCACCCCTCCACTTT
d_call: .
v_call: TRBV18
clone_size: .
j_call: TRBJ1-6

cdr3_aa: CASSLEYGRVTYNEQFF
cdr3_nt: TGTGCCAGCAGCTTAGAATACGGCAGGGTTACCTACAATGAGCAGTTCTTC
d_call: .
v_call: TRBV11-2
clone_size: .
j_call: TRBJ2-1

cdr3_aa: CAISWEGITTGYTF
cdr3_nt: TGTGCCATCAGCTGGGAGGGCATTACTACGGGCTACACCTTC
d_call: .
v_call: TRBV10-3
clone_size: few
j_call: TRBJ1-2

cdr3_aa: CASSSDSSYEQYF
cdr3_nt: TGTGCCAGCAGTTCGGACAGCTCCTACGAGCAGTACTTC
d_call: .
v_call: TRBV2
clone_size: .
j_call: TRBJ2-7

cdr3_aa: CASSANQQGYGYTF
cdr3_nt: TGTGCCAGCAGCGCCAACCAACAGGGCTATGGCTACACCTTC
d_call: .
v_call: TRBV7-2
clone_size: .
j_call: TRBJ1-2